This T cell receptor beta chain was sequenced in a study of regulatory T cells in long-lasting Graves disease. Overall study findings and caveats: Limited sample numbers may have lowered accuracy.

Stated time point: persistent/refractory GD, antithyroid drugs over 5 years with positive TRAb. Following extraction of RNA from PBMCs, that RNA was used to make the TCR library. American Thyroid Association guidelines defined Graves' disease diagnosis. EDTA tubes received roughly 9 milliliters of collected peripheral blood. Assembly of TCR beta libraries relied on iRepertoire HTBI primers together with Arm-PCR of CDR3 regions. Each CDR3 protein is one row after TCRdb ran MiXCR on the multiplex PCR reads. Found here are approximately 290,000 distinct CDR3 sequences, roughly a fifth of them singletons; the top ten hold more than 55%. As concerns this clonotype: Its cognate antigen is unknown.

The input for sequencing was peripheral blood mononuclear cells (PBMCs), taken when the disease was refractory, from a patient treated with antithyroid drugs. The source of this sequence is a female donor with Graves disease.

In DNA, the CDR3 is TGTGCCAGTGAAATCGGGGGGGGTGGGGCCAACGTCCTGACTTTC. The encoded protein is CASEIGGGGANVLTF. The chain combines TRBV28 with TRBJ2-6, with TRBD2 identical over 8 bases. The ends lost 9 bases at V and 3 bases at J; junction bases unmatched: 7. This CDR3 is 15 amino acids long. Germline values: CDR1 MDHEN, CDR2 SYDVKM.